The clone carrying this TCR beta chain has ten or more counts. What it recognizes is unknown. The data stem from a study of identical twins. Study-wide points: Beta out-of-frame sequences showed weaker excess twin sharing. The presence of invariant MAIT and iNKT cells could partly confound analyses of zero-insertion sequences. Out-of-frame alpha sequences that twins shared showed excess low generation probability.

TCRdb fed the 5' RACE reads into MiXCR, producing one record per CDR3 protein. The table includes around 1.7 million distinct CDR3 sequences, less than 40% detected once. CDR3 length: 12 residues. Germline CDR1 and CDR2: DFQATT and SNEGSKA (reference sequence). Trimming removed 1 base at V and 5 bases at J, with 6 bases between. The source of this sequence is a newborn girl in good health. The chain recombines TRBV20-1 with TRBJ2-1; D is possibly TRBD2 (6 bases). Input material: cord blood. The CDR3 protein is CSARGTNNEQFF. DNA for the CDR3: TGCAGTGCTAGAGGGACTAACAATGAGCAGTTCTTC.